Shown below are 24 T cell receptor beta chains from a single sample sequenced in a study of OX40 agonist ivuxolimab in advanced cancers. Libraries were made using the immunoSEQ multiplex PCR assay. TCRdb's version of the immuneACCESS table is confined to in-frame rearrangements and falls short of the full clone set. An unresolved V gene accounts for under half of the shortfall where checked; the remainder is of unknown origin. The sample data list more than 25,000 clones, and 86% of these were observed just once. The top ten clonotypes cover roughly 27% of the sample. Specimen: CD4+ or CD8+ T cells sorted from blood, collected in a trial of the OX40 agonist ivuxolimab. These receptor sequences come from an adult with an advanced solid tumor such as melanoma, head and neck, liver or kidney cancer.

This chain uses TRBV5-5 with TRBJ2-1; the D gene is possibly TRBD1 (5 bases). Deletions cut 1 base from V and 6 bases from J, with 8 bases between. Germline lookup yields CDR1 SGHKS and CDR2 YYEKEE (reference sequence). The CDR3 contains 13 residues. The CDR3 DNA follows: TGTGCCAGCAGCTTGTTTCAGGGCAATGAGCAGTTCTTC. Its translation: CASSLFQGNEQFF. The full variable domain, in which reference TRBV5-5 and TRBJ2-1 provide the parts outside the CDR3, is DAGVTQSPTHLIKTRGQQVTLRCSPISGHKSVSWYQQVLGQGPQFIFQYYEKEERGRGNFPDRFSARQFPNYSSELNVNALLLGDSALYLCASSLFQGNEQFFGPGTRLTVL.

The rearrangement links TRBV19 to TRBJ2-7; TRBD2 agrees at 9 bases. Germline V gene lookup returns CDR1 LNHDA and CDR2 SQIVND (reference sequence). The CDR3 runs to 13 residues. With V trimmed by 3 bases and J by 10 bases, 7 bases remained unmatched. CDR3: CASSIISGSGQYF. The CDR3, as DNA: TGTGCCAGTAGTATTATTAGCGGGAGTGGCCAGTACTTC.

This rearrangement joins TRBV7-3 to TRBJ2-2, with D hard to call. Germline CDR1 is SGHTA and CDR2 is FQGTGA. The CDR3 has 13 amino acids. Trimming took 0 bases from V and 4 from J, leaving 3 bases between them. The CDR3 bases are TGTGCCAGCAGCTTAACAGCCACCGGGGAGCTGTTTTTT. This sequence encodes CASSLTATGELFF.

J is TRBJ2-2 and V is TRBV19, with 7 bases fitting TRBD1. Losses at the gene ends were 4 bases for V and 0 bases for J; bases not matched to a gene: 2. Germline V gene sequence: CDR1 LNHDA, CDR2 SQIVND (reference sequence). CDR3 length equals 15 residues. In nucleotides, the CDR3 is TGTGCCAGTAGTAACCAGGGGGCGAACACCGGGGAGCTGTTTTTT. Translated, it gives CASSNQGANTGELFF.

The chain recombines TRBV7-8 with TRBJ1-5, with 9 bases lining up with TRBD1. The trim removed 5 bases at V and 7 bases at J, leaving 15 bases unmatched. CDR1 and CDR2 (germline): SGHVS, FQNEAQ. The CDR3 runs to 17 residues. CDR3 coding DNA: TGTGCCAGCAGCAACACCTCCTGGGACAGGGAGGGACAGCCCCAGCATTTT. Its protein product is CASSNTSWDREGQPQHF.

The V and J genes are TRBV7-8 and TRBJ2-7; TRBD1 aligns across 8 bases. This CDR3 is built from 14 residues. CDR1 and CDR2 (germline): SGHVS, FQNEAQ. Unmatched junction bases numbered 2, after V lost 3 bases and J lost 1 base. The CDR3 here is CASSFRDRSYEQYF. In nucleotides, the CDR3 is TGTGCCAGCAGCTTCCGGGACAGGTCCTACGAGCAGTACTTC.

The chain carries TRBV4-1 and TRBJ1-1; no reliable D call. The CDR3 spans 15 residues. With 6 bases removed from V and 1 base from J, the gap between germline ends came to 15 bases. In germline, CDR1 is MGHRA, CDR2 YSYEKL. The CDR3 sequence is CASRSYGGENTEAFF. The CDR3 DNA reads TGCGCCAGCAGATCTTACGGCGGCGAGAACACTGAAGCTTTCTTT.

About this clone itself: The junction does not match germline at one end; this may be a read error. The rearrangement links TRBV5-6 to TRBJ2-1; D call uncertain. The germline V gene has CDR1 SGHDT and CDR2 YYEEEE. The CDR3 is 12 residues long. CDR3 region: CASSQVLNEQFF. The DNA of the CDR3 is TGCGCCAGCAGCCAAGTTCTCAATGAGCAGTTCTTC.

This rearrangement joins TRBV2 to TRBJ1-1; a weak D match, TRBD1 (5 bases). The CDR3 extends over 14 amino acids. V was pared by 6 bases and J by 1 base, with 12 bases between. Germline V gene data show CDR1 as SNHLY and CDR2 as FYNNEI. CDR3 coding DNA: TGTGCCAGCAGGGGAGGACACCAGAACACTGAAGCTTTCTTT. Amino acids: CASRGGHQNTEAFF.

The rearrangement uses TRBV27 and TRBJ2-1, with 10 bases lining up with TRBD2. The CDR3 extends over 14 amino acids. The V gene's germline CDR1 is MNHEY and CDR2 SMNVEV (reference sequence). Trimming at V came to 4 bases and at J to 10 bases, leaving 7 bases not matched to a gene. The CDR3 DNA reads TGTGCCAGCAGTTCGGGACTAGCGTCTGGGGAGCAGTTCTTC. It encodes CASSSGLASGEQFF.

The gene calls are TRBV30 and TRBJ2-1, with 8 bases identical to TRBD2. Germline CDR1 is GTSNPN and CDR2 is SVGIG (reference sequence). CDR3 length equals 13 residues. J gave up 9 bases and V 8 bases, and 12 bases lay outside the gene matches. The CDR3 here is CALERGIGGEQFF. The DNA for the CDR3 is TGTGCCCTCGAGCGGGGGATTGGGGGTGAGCAGTTCTTC.

V is TRBV16 and J is TRBJ2-4, with TRBD1 as a possible D gene (6 bases). CDR1 is KGHSY, CDR2 FQNENV, per germline. V was shortened by 3 bases and J by 2 bases, with 8 bases between the two germline ends. This CDR3 is built from 14 residues. CDR3 sequence: CASSQGATKNIQYF. CDR3 coding DNA: TGTGCCAGCAGCCAGGGGGCGACCAAAAACATTCAGTACTTC.

This chain links TRBV19 with TRBJ1-1, with D perhaps matching TRBD1 (5 bases). Trimming cost V 0 bases and J 5 bases, with 7 bases left between them. The CDR3 has 13 residues. The V gene's germline CDR1 is LNHDA and CDR2 SQIVND (reference sequence). DNA of the CDR3: TGTGCCAGTAGTATAGACGGGGGAACTGAAGCTTTCTTT. As protein: CASSIDGGTEAFF.

The chain employs TRBV2 and TRBJ1-5; perhaps TRBD1 as D (5 bases). V was cut by 6 bases and J by 6 bases, with 18 bases left in between. Germline CDR1 reads SNHLY; CDR2 reads FYNNEI. The CDR3 has 15 amino acids. In DNA form, the CDR3 reads TGTGCCAGCAGCGGAAGTTGGGGCCGTAGTCAGCCCCAGCATTTT. Its protein product is CASSGSWGRSQPQHF.

This sequence joins TRBV27 and TRBJ2-1; 11 bases map to TRBD2. The V segment lost 1 base and the J segment 4 bases; nucleotides outside the gene matches: 3. Per germline, CDR1 MNHEY and CDR2 SMNVEV (reference sequence). This CDR3 is 16 amino acids long. As DNA, the CDR3 is TGTGCCAGCAGTTTATTAAGGACTAGCGGGTACAATGAGCAGTTCTTC. Translated: CASSLLRTSGYNEQFF.

The chain couples TRBV7-9 to TRBJ2-7; TRBD2 agrees at 9 bases. The CDR3 sequence is 18 residues long. Trimming at V came to 0 bases and at J to 2 bases, leaving 11 bases not matched to a gene. Germline V gene lookup returns CDR1 SEHNR and CDR2 FQNEAQ (reference sequence). CDR3 sequence: CASSLAGERGTSTYEQYF. The CDR3 DNA sequence: TGTGCCAGCAGCTTAGCGGGAGAAAGGGGGACTAGCACCTACGAGCAGTACTTC.

The chain recombines TRBV4-1 with TRBJ1-5; D is unclear. This CDR3 is 18 amino acids long. Germline loops: CDR1 MGHRA, CDR2 YSYEKL. V was shortened by 4 bases and J by 0 bases, with 19 bases between the two germline ends. The DNA for the CDR3 is TGCGCCAGCAGCCCAGAACGTGGGCAGGCGGATAGCAATCAGCCCCAGCATTTT. Amino acids: CASSPERGQADSNQPQHF.

For this clone: The junction differs from germline at one of its ends, possibly a read error. The rearrangement uses TRBV6-5 and TRBJ2-2; perhaps TRBD2 as D (5 bases). There are 15 residues in the CDR3. Germline assignment: CDR1 MNHEY and CDR2 SVGAGI. CDR3 amino acids: CASSYGPTEDRGAVF. The CDR3 DNA reads as TGTGCCAGCAGTTATGGGCCTACAGAGGACCGGGGAGCTGTTTTT.

V gene TRBV5-1 combines with J gene TRBJ1-2, with 9 bases matching TRBD1. Germline V CDR1 and CDR2: SGHRS, YFSETQ. The CDR3 runs 15 residues. With 4 bases clipped from V and 1 base from J, the junction kept 5 bases outside the gene matches. The DNA for the CDR3 is TGCGCCAGCAGCCCCGGGACAGGGCATAACTATGGCTACACCTTC. This codes for CASSPGTGHNYGYTF.

The chain employs TRBV19 and TRBJ1-1; TRBD1 agrees at 9 bases. V dropped 5 bases and J dropped 5; count of bases not matched to a gene: 6. The CDR3 is 14 amino acids. Germline V CDR1 and CDR2: LNHDA, SQIVND (reference sequence). The CDR3: CASSADRGRTEAFF. CDR3 sequence (DNA): TGTGCCAGTAGTGCGGACAGGGGTCGTACTGAAGCTTTCTTT.

The V call is TRBV30, the J call TRBJ1-1; unclear D gene. Trimming cost V 0 bases and J 3 bases, with 5 bases left between them. This CDR3 comprises 12 residues. The germline gives CDR1 GTSNPN, CDR2 SVGIG (reference sequence). The CDR3 spells CAWSVYDTEAFF. For the CDR3, the DNA is TGTGCCTGGAGTGTATATGACACTGAAGCTTTCTTT.

The chain joins TRBV28 to TRBJ2-2, with a weak D call TRBD1 (6 bases). Germline V gene data show CDR1 as MDHEN and CDR2 as SYDVKM. Trimming pared 2 bases from V and 6 bases from J, leaving 10 bases between. The CDR3 is made up of 14 amino acids. Here the CDR3 DNA reads TGTGCCAGCAGTTTAGTGGGGGCGTCCGGGGAGCTGTTTTTT. This encodes CASSLVGASGELFF.

Of note for this clone: The junction does not match germline at one end; this may be a read error. V and J are TRBV6-6 and TRBJ2-2, with D perhaps TRBD1 or TRBD2 (5 bases each). The CDR3 extends over 13 amino acids. Germline-derived CDR1 and CDR2 are MNHNY and SVGAGI (reference sequence). The DNA for the CDR3 is TGTGCCAGCACCCTTTTAGACAGCCGGGGAGCTGTTTTT. Amino acid sequence: CASTLLDSRGAVF.

This clone was picked up one time. The chain has TRBV2 and TRBJ2-7; 7 bases line up with TRBD2. V dropped 4 bases and J dropped 3; count of bases not matched to a gene: 0. Germline CDR1 is SNHLY and CDR2 is FYNNEI. The CDR3 length is 12 residues. The CDR3 region has the DNA TGTGCCAGCAGTGGGGACTACTACGAGCAGTACTTC. This encodes CASSGDYYEQYF.